These 11 T cell receptor beta chains share one sample of origin, sequenced in a study of cytomegalovirus exposure and HLA in healthy donors. The PCR used 60 Vbeta and 13 Jbeta primers. The protocol was immunoSEQ multiplex PCR, while the TCRdb copy is restricted to in-frame clones and leaves out a portion. This sample has around 130,000 clones, with roughly 80% found just once. Sequenced sample: PBMCs. The receptors originated from a middle-aged woman in good health and CMV-seronegative.

The rearrangement uses TRBV10-3 and TRBJ2-2, with a possible D match to TRBD1 (5 bases). Germline V gene lookup returns CDR1 ENHRY and CDR2 SYGVKD. Trimming left V 4 bases short and J 0 bases short, with 18 bases between. The CDR3 is made up of 18 amino acids. CDR3 nucleotide sequence: TGTGCCATCAGTGGGAGAGCTTTTCAGGGCTCGAACACCGGGGAGCTGTTTTTT. Translating gives CAISGRAFQGSNTGELFF.

Here the CDR3 DNA reads TGTGCCAGCAGCTTCAATTGGGGATTCGGACAGCCTAGGGAGACCCAGTACTTC. Its protein is CASSFNWGFGQPRETQYF. J is TRBJ2-5 and V is TRBV11-1, with a tentative D call TRBD1 (6 bases). V was shortened by 3 bases and J by 5 bases, with 25 bases between the two germline ends. The CDR3 consists of 18 residues. CDR1 SGHAT and CDR2 FQDESV come from the germline V gene (reference sequence).

This chain joins TRBV11-2 and TRBJ1-4; D is perhaps TRBD1 (6 bases). The germline gives CDR1 SGHAT, CDR2 FQNNGV. The CDR3 length is 16 residues. Deletions cut 0 bases from V and 5 bases from J, with 13 bases between. CDR3 sequence reads: CASSLDTGFRNEKLFF. The CDR3 DNA reads as TGTGCCAGCAGCTTAGACACAGGGTTTCGAAATGAAAAACTGTTTTTT.

CDR3 amino acids: CASSEREKYGYTF. CDR3 nucleotide sequence: TGTGCCAGCAGTGAACGCGAGAAGTATGGCTACACCTTC. This chain joins TRBV2 and TRBJ1-2; D gene unclear. The CDR3 totals 13 residues. The germline V and J ends were trimmed by 2 bases and 5 bases, with 9 bases remaining between them. Germline V gene sequence: CDR1 SNHLY, CDR2 FYNNEI.

The chain uses TRBV29-1 and TRBJ2-7; D perhaps matches TRBD2 (5 bases). The germline CDR1 and CDR2 sequences are SQVTM and ANQGSEA. CDR3 length equals 13 residues. V lost 4 bases, J lost 2 bases, and 12 bases lay in between. The CDR3 nucleotides are TGCAGCGTTGGAGGGCAGAGAGCCTACGAGCAGTACTTC. Translated, it gives CSVGGQRAYEQYF.

The CDR3 spells CASSFGQDTDTQYF. CDR3 coding DNA: TGCGCCAGCAGCTTTGGACAGGACACAGATACGCAGTATTTT. The rearrangement uses TRBV5-1 and TRBJ2-3, with 7 bases aligning to TRBD1. The germline V gene encodes CDR1 SGHRS and CDR2 YFSETQ. After removal of 2 bases from V and 2 bases from J, the junction contained 2 bases not matched to a gene. The CDR3 totals 14 residues.

The CDR3, as DNA: TGCGCCAGCAGCCGTGACAGGGCGGACACTGAAGCTTTCTTT. It yields the protein CASSRDRADTEAFF. The V gene is TRBV5-1, the J gene TRBJ1-1; 7 bases fit TRBD1. Germline CDR1 reads SGHRS; CDR2 reads YFSETQ. The CDR3 runs to 14 residues. V gave up 4 bases and J gave up 3 bases; unmatched junction bases: 6.

CDR3 region: CASSRDRASNSPLHF. The CDR3 DNA reads TGCGCCAGCAGCCGGGACAGGGCAAGTAATTCACCCCTCCACTTT. The chain recombines TRBV5-1 with TRBJ1-6; 9 bases are shared with TRBD1. This CDR3 contains 15 residues. Germline V CDR1 and CDR2: SGHRS, YFSETQ. V lost 4 bases to trimming and J lost 6 bases; unmatched junction nucleotides: 5.

This rearrangement joins TRBV5-6 to TRBJ1-2; D not certain. This CDR3 has 17 amino acids. Germline lookup yields CDR1 SGHDT and CDR2 YYEEEE. Trimming removed 0 bases at V and 2 bases at J, with 17 bases between. CDR3: CASSLGGLLLRNYGYTF. DNA of the CDR3: TGTGCCAGCAGCTTGGGAGGTTTACTCCTCCGAAACTATGGCTACACCTTC.

This clone was found a few times. Without the conserved terminal phenylalanine or tryptophan, this CDR3 likely stems from a read error. The DNA is left out, because the CDR3 cannot be placed on it with certainty; the CDR3 is given as TCRdb lists it. This sequence joins TRBV5-5 and TRBJ1-4. Per germline, CDR1 SGHKS and CDR2 YYEKEE (reference sequence). The CDR3 contains 12 residues when both ends are counted. The CDR3 sequence: CASSPVAGEQEY.

V gene TRBV11-3 combines with J gene TRBJ2-2, with D possibly being TRBD1 (5 bases). Germline CDR1 and CDR2: SGHNT and YENEEA. The CDR3 extends over 14 amino acids. V lost 3 bases to trimming and J lost 7 bases, with 12 bases between them. The CDR3 DNA reads as TGTGCCAGCAGCTTTAGGGGCGGTAACGGGGAGCTGTTTTTT. Encoded protein: CASSFRGGNGELFF. The full variable domain, completed using reference TRBV11-3 and TRBJ2-2, is EAGVVQSPRYKIIEKKQPVAFWCNPISGHNTLYWYLQNLGQGPELLIRYENEEAVDDSQLPKDRFSAERLKGVDSTLKIQPAELGDSAVYLCASSFRGGNGELFFGEGSRLTVL.